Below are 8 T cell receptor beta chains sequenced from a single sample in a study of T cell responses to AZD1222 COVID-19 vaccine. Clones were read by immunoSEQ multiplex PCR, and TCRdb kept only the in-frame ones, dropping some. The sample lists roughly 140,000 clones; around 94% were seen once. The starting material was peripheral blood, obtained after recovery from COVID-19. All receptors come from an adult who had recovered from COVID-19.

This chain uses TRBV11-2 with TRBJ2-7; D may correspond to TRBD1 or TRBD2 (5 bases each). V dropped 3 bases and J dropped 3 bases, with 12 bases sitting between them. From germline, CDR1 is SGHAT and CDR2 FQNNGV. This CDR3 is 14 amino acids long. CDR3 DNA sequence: TGTGCCAGCAGCTTCGGGGCAGTCGGCTACGAGCAGTACTTC. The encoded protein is CASSFGAVGYEQYF.

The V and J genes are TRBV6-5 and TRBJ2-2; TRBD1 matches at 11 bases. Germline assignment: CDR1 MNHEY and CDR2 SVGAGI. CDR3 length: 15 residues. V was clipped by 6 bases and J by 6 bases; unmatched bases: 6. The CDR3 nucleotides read TGTGCCAGCAGATGGGGACAGGGGGGCGCCGGGGAGCTGTTTTTT. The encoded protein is CASRWGQGGAGELFF.

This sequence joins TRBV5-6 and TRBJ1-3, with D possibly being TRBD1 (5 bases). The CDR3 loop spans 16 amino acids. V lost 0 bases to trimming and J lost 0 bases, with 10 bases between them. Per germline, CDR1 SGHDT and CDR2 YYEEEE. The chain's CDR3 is CASSLVGQISGNTIYF. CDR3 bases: TGTGCCAGCAGCTTGGTCGGACAAATCTCTGGAAACACCATATATTTT.

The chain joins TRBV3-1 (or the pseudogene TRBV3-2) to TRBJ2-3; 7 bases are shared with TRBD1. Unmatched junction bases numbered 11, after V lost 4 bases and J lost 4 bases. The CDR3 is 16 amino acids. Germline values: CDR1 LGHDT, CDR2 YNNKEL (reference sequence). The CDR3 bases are TGTGCCAGCAGCCCCTTTCGGACAGGCAGTGCAGATACGCAGTATTTT. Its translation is CASSPFRTGSADTQYF.

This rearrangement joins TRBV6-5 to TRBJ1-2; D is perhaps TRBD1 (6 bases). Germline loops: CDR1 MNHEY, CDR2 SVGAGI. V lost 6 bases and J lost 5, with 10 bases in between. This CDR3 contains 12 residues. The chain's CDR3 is CASRQRGYGYTF. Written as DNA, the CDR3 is TGTGCCAGCAGGCAGAGGGGGTATGGCTACACCTTC.

For the CDR3, the DNA is TGTGCCATCAGTGAGTCGACCCCGGGACAGGGAAGTAATTATCAGTACTTC. It codes for CAISESTPGQGSNYQYF. The chain recombines TRBV10-3 with TRBJ2-7, with 9 positions matching TRBD1. Trimming cost V 0 bases and J 10 bases; bases outside gene matches: 16. The germline CDR1 and CDR2 sequences are ENHRY and SYGVKD. The CDR3 is made up of 17 amino acids.

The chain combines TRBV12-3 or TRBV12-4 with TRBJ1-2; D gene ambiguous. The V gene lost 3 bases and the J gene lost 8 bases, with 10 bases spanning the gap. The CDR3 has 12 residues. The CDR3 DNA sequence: TGTGCCAGCAGTTTTCGGTCGAGGGGCTACACCTTC. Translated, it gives CASSFRSRGYTF.

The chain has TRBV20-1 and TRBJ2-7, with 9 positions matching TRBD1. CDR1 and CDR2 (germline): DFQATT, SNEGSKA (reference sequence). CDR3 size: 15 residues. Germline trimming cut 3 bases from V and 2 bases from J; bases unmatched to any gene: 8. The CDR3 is CSASSTGGGTYEQYF. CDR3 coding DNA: TGCAGTGCTAGTTCGACAGGGGGTGGGACCTACGAGCAGTACTTC.